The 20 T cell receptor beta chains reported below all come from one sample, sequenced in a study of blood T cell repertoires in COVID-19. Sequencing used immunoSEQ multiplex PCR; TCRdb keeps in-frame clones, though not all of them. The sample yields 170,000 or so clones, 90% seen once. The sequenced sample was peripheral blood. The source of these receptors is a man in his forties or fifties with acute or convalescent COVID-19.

In DNA form, the CDR3 reads TGTGCCAGCTCATTCCGGGAATCCTCGAATTCACCCCTCCACTTT. This translates into CASSFRESSNSPLHF. This chain connects TRBV18 to TRBJ1-6; unclear D gene. Germline loops: CDR1 KGHSH, CDR2 LQKENI. This CDR3 spans 15 amino acids. V was trimmed by 5 bases and J by 7 bases, leaving 15 bases between them.

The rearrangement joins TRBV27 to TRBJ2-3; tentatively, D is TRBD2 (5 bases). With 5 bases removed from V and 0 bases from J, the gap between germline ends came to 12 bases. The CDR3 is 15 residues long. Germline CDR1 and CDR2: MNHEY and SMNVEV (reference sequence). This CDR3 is CASSRETPSTDTQYF. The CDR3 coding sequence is TGTGCCAGCAGTAGGGAGACACCCAGCACAGATACGCAGTATTTT.

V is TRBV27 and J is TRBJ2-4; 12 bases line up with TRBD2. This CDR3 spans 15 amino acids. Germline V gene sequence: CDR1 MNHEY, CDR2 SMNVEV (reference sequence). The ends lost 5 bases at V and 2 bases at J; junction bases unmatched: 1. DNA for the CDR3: TGTGCCAGCAGTCTAGCGGGAGGGCCCAAAAACATTCAGTACTTC. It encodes CASSLAGGPKNIQYF.

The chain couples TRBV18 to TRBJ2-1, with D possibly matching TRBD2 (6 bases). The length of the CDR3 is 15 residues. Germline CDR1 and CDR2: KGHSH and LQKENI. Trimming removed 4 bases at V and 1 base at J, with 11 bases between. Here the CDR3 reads CASSLLLASYNEQFF. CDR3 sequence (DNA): TGTGCCAGCTCACTCCTACTAGCTTCCTACAATGAGCAGTTCTTC.

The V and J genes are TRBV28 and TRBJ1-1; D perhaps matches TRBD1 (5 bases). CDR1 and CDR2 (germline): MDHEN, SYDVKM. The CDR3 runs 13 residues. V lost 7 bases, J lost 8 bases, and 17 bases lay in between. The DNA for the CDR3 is TGTGCCAGCATTTCGGGAGGGGCAGACGAAGCTTTCTTT. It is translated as CASISGGADEAFF.

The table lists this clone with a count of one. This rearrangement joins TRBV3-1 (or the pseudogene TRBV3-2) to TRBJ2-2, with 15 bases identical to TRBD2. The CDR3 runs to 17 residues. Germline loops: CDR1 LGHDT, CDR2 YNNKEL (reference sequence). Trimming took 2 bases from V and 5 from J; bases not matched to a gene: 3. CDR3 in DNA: TGTGCCAGCAGCCAACACGGGACTAGCGGGAGGACCGGGGAGCTGTTTTTT. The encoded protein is CASSQHGTSGRTGELFF.

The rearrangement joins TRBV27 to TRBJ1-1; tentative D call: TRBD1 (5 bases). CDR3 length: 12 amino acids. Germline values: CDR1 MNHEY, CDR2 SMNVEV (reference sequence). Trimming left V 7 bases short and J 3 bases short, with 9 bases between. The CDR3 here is CASKGAYTEAFF. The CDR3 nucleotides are TGTGCCAGCAAAGGGGCGTACACTGAAGCTTTCTTT.

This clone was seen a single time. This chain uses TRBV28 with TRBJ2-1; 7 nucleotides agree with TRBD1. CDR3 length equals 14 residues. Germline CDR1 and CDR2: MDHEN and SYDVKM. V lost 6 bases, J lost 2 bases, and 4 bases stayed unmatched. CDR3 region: CASRWTGPYNEQFF. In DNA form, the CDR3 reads TGTGCCAGCAGGTGGACAGGCCCCTACAATGAGCAGTTCTTC.

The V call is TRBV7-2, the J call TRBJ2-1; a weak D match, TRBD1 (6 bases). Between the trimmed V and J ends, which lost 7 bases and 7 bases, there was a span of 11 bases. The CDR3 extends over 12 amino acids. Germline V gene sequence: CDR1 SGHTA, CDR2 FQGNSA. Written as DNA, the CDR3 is TGTGCCAGCACCCGTAGGGGGAATGAGCAGTTCTTC. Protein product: CASTRRGNEQFF.

CDR3 bases: TGTGCCAGCAGCTCTCAGCGGGAGGGCCCCAATGAGCAGTTCTTC. It codes for CASSSQREGPNEQFF. The chain combines TRBV7-9 with TRBJ2-1; 10 bases are a match to TRBD2. Germline lookup yields CDR1 SEHNR and CDR2 FQNEAQ (reference sequence). CDR3 length: 15 amino acids. V shed 4 bases, J shed 6 bases, and the junction held 6 bases outside the gene matches. Full variable domain (remainder filled in from reference TRBV7-9 and TRBJ2-1): DTGVSQNPRHKITKRGQNVTFRCDPISEHNRLYWYRQTLGQGPEFLTYFQNEAQLEKSRLLSDRFSAERPKGSFSTLEIQRTEQGDSAMYLCASSSQREGPNEQFFGPGTRLTVL.

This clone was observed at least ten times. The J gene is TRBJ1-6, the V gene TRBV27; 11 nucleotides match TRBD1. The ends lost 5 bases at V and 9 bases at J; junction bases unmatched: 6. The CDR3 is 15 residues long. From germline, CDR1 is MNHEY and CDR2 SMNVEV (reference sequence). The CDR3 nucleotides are TGTGCCAGCAGTACGGGACAGGGGGAGATTTCACCCCTCCACTTT. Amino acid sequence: CASSTGQGEISPLHF.

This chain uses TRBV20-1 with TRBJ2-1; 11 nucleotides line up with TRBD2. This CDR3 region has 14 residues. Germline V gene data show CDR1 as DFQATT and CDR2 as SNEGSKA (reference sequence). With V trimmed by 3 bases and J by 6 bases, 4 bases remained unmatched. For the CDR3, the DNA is TGCAGTGCTAGTTCACTAGCGGGAGCCAATGAGCAGTTCTTC. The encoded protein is CSASSLAGANEQFF.

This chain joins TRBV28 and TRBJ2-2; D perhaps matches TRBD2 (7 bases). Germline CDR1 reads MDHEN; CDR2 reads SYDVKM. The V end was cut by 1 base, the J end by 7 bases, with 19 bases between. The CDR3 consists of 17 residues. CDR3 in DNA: TGTGCCAGCAGTTTATTGCAGGGAGGGGGAAGAGGCGGGGAGCTGTTTTTT. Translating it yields CASSLLQGGGRGGELFF.

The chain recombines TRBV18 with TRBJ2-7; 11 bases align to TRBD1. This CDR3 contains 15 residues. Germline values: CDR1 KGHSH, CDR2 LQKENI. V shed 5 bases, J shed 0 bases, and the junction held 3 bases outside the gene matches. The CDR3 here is CASSTGQGVSYEQYV. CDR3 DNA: TGTGCCAGCTCAACGGGACAGGGGGTCTCCTACGAGCAGTACGTC.

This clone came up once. The CDR3 DNA sequence: TGTGCCAGTATCACAAGCGGGGAGGGCCCGAACACTGAAGCTTTCTTT. It codes for CASITSGEGPNTEAFF. The chain couples TRBV19 to TRBJ1-1, with unresolved D. V was shortened by 7 bases and J by 1 base, with 19 bases between the two germline ends. The CDR3 length is 16 residues. Germline values: CDR1 LNHDA, CDR2 SQIVND (reference sequence).

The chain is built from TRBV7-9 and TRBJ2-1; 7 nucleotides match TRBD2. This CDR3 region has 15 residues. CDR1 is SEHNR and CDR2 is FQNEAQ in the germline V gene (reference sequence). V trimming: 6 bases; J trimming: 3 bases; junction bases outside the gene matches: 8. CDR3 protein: CASRKAGNYYNEQFF. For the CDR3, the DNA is TGTGCCAGCAGGAAAGCGGGAAACTACTACAATGAGCAGTTCTTC.

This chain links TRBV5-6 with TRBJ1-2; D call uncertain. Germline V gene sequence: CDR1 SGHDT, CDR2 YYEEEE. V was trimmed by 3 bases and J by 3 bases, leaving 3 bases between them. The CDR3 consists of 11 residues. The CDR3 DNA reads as TGTGCCAGCAGCTCTCACTATGGCTACACCTTC. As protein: CASSSHYGYTF.

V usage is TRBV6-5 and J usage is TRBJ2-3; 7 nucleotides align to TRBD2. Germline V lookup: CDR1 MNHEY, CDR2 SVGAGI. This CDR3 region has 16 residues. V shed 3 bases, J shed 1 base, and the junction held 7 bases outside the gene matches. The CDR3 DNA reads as TGTGCCAGCAGTTATGTGAGCGGGGCAGGCACAGATACGCAGTATTTT. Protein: CASSYVSGAGTDTQYF.

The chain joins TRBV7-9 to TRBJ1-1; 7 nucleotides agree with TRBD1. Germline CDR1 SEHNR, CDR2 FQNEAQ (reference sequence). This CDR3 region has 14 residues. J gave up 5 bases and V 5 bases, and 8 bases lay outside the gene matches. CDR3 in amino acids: CASSPGQVETEAFF. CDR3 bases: TGTGCCAGCAGCCCCGGACAGGTAGAGACTGAAGCTTTCTTT.

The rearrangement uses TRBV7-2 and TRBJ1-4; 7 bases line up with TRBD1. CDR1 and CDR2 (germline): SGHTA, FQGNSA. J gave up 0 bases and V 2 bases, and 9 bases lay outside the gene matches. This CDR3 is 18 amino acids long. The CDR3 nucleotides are TGTGCCAGCAGCTTAAACCGACAGGGACCTACAACTAATGAAAAACTGTTTTTT. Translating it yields CASSLNRQGPTTNEKLFF.